These 21 T cell receptor beta chains originate from one sample sequenced in a study of blood T cell repertoires in COVID-19. Sequencing used immunoSEQ multiplex PCR; TCRdb keeps in-frame clones, though not all of them. The repertoire holds over 200,000 clones, approximately 84% seen once, with approximately 1.8% in the top ten. Sequenced input: PBMCs or T cells enriched from blood (not recorded which). Receptors originate from a man aged 55 to 70 who had recovered from COVID-19.

The chain recombines TRBV3-1 (or the pseudogene TRBV3-2) with TRBJ1-2, with D tentatively TRBD1 (5 bases). The CDR3 spans 14 residues. Trimming took off 6 bases at V and 7 bases at J, with 18 bases between the two ends. Germline V CDR1 and CDR2: LGHDT, YNNKEL (reference sequence). The CDR3 region has the DNA TGTGCCAGCAGGCTTGGGCAGGGTGTTGGTGGCTACACCTTC. It is translated as CASRLGQGVGGYTF.

This CDR3 is CASSLAASGTQETQYF. DNA of the CDR3: TGCGCCAGCAGCTTGGCGGCTAGCGGGACCCAAGAGACCCAGTACTTC. V gene TRBV5-1 combines with J gene TRBJ2-5, with 9 bases that match TRBD2. After removal of 0 bases from V and 1 base from J, the junction contained 4 bases not matched to a gene. The germline V gene has CDR1 SGHRS and CDR2 YFSETQ. CDR3 size: 16 residues.

The CDR3 spells CASTGQGGEKLFF. The CDR3, as DNA: TGTGCCAGCACAGGACAGGGAGGTGAAAAACTGTTTTTT. The rearrangement joins TRBV6-5 to TRBJ1-4; 8 bases agree with TRBD1. The CDR3 loop spans 13 amino acids. J gave up 7 bases and V 7 bases, and 5 bases lay outside the gene matches. Germline values: CDR1 MNHEY, CDR2 SVGAGI.

V is TRBV7-2 and J is TRBJ2-7, with no clear D. V was cut by 5 bases and J by 5 bases, with 10 bases left in between. The length of the CDR3 is 12 residues. Germline CDR1 reads SGHTA; CDR2 reads FQGNSA. The CDR3 region is CASSPDTHEQYF. CDR3 in DNA: TGTGCCAGCAGCCCCGACACCCACGAGCAGTACTTC.

The chain is built from TRBV19 and TRBJ1-1; 9 nucleotides line up with TRBD1. The germline V gene has CDR1 LNHDA and CDR2 SQIVND (reference sequence). After removal of 4 bases from V and 8 bases from J, the junction contained 11 bases not matched to a gene. The CDR3 loop spans 15 amino acids. The CDR3 loop is CASSKRPGQGTEAFF. CDR3 bases: TGTGCCAGTAGTAAGAGACCGGGACAGGGTACCGAAGCTTTCTTT.

The CDR3: CASSYSIKEATNEKLFF. CDR3 coding DNA: TGTGCCAGCAGTTACTCGATAAAGGAGGCAACTAATGAAAAACTGTTTTTT. The rearrangement links TRBV6-2 or TRBV6-3 to TRBJ1-4; D call uncertain. Trimming left V 0 bases short and J 0 bases short, with 11 bases between. This CDR3 is built from 17 residues. Per germline, CDR1 MNHEY and CDR2 SVGEGT.

This chain uses TRBV7-9 with TRBJ2-7; 9 bases match TRBD2. The CDR3 runs 14 residues. The germline CDR1 and CDR2 sequences are SEHNR and FQNEAQ (reference sequence). Trimming at V came to 4 bases and at J to 2 bases, leaving 3 bases not matched to a gene. CDR3 nucleotide sequence: TGTGCCAGCAGCTCTAGCGGGACACCCTACGAGCAGTACTTC. This gives the protein CASSSSGTPYEQYF.

In its sample, this clone was seen once. This chain joins TRBV19 and TRBJ2-3; 7 bases align to TRBD1. Germline loops: CDR1 LNHDA, CDR2 SQIVND (reference sequence). The V and J ends lost 3 bases and 8 bases, in that order; junction bases with no gene match: 8. The CDR3 spans 14 residues. DNA for the CDR3: TGTGCCAGTAGTATTGGAACAGGGGCTGGTACGCAGTATTTT. Amino acid sequence: CASSIGTGAGTQYF. Variable domain in full (rest from reference TRBV19 and TRBJ2-3): DGGITQSPKYLFRKEGQNVTLSCEQNLNHDAMYWYRQDPGQGLRLIYYSQIVNDFQKGDIAEGYSVSREKKESFPLTVTSAQKNPTAFYLCASSIGTGAGTQYFGPGTRLTVL.

V gene TRBV7-8 combines with J gene TRBJ1-1; weak D call: TRBD1 (5 bases). The V end was cut by 5 bases, the J end by 1 base, with 8 bases between. The germline V gene encodes CDR1 SGHVS and CDR2 FQNEAQ. This CDR3 comprises 13 residues. In DNA, the CDR3 is TGTGCCAGCAGCCGAGACAGGAACACTGAAGCTTTCTTT. It encodes CASSRDRNTEAFF. Together with reference TRBV7-8 and TRBJ1-1, the CDR3 gives the full variable domain: GAGVSQSPRYKVAKRGQDVALRCDPISGHVSLFWYQQALGQGPEFLTYFQNEAQLDKSGLPSDRFFAERPEGSVSTLKIQRTQQEDSAVYLCASSRDRNTEAFFGQGTRLTVV.

The chain joins TRBV7-9 to TRBJ1-4; a weak D match, TRBD1 (5 bases). This CDR3 spans 15 amino acids. Germline-derived CDR1 and CDR2 are SEHNR and FQNEAQ (reference sequence). V was cut by 7 bases and J by 5 bases, with 17 bases left in between. The CDR3 region has the DNA TGTGCCAGCAAAACATCTGACAGATTGAATGAAAAACTGTTTTTT. Its protein is CASKTSDRLNEKLFF.

The chain couples TRBV7-8 to TRBJ1-4, with 10 bases aligning to TRBD1. The CDR3 covers 15 residues. The junction had 7 bases not matched to a gene; V was cut back by 5 bases and J by 7 bases. Germline V CDR1 and CDR2: SGHVS, FQNEAQ. The CDR3 sequence: CASSTRDRGFEKLFF. CDR3 nucleotide sequence: TGTGCCAGCAGCACTCGGGACAGGGGCTTTGAAAAACTGTTTTTT.

The J gene is TRBJ1-4, the V gene TRBV19; 11 bases line up with TRBD1. This CDR3 spans 14 amino acids. The J segment lost 8 bases and the V segment lost 4 bases, leaving 3 bases of the junction unmatched. The V gene's germline CDR1 is LNHDA and CDR2 SQIVND (reference sequence). The CDR3 DNA sequence: TGTGCCAGTAGTAAGGACAGGGGGCGAGAAAAACTGTTTTTT. Its translation is CASSKDRGREKLFF.

V gene TRBV5-1 combines with J gene TRBJ2-2; TRBD2 might be the D (7 bases). This CDR3 spans 16 amino acids. Per the germline V gene, CDR1 is SGHRS and CDR2 is YFSETQ. The V end was cut by 4 bases, the J end by 3 bases, with 16 bases between. CDR3 nucleotides: TGCGCCAGCAGCCCCCAAGGGGGGGGTCACACCGGGGAGCTGTTTTTT. Its protein product is CASSPQGGGHTGELFF.

V usage is TRBV11-2 and J usage is TRBJ1-3; D uncertain. The CDR3 has 13 amino acids. Trimming stripped 0 bases from V and 6 bases from J, with 6 bases between. From germline, CDR1 is SGHAT and CDR2 FQNNGV. Written as DNA, the CDR3 is TGTGCCAGCAGCTTAGACGGGGTAAACACCATATATTTT. Residues: CASSLDGVNTIYF.

The chain employs TRBV4-1 and TRBJ1-4; D gene uncertain. The CDR3 covers 15 residues. Trimming shortened V by 0 bases and J by 10 bases, and 15 bases separated the two germline ends. Germline-derived CDR1 and CDR2 are MGHRA and YSYEKL. CDR3 loop: CASSQESEVAVKLFF. In DNA form, the CDR3 reads TGCGCCAGCAGCCAAGAGAGTGAGGTGGCGGTAAAACTGTTTTTT.

The chain is built from TRBV10-2 and TRBJ2-7; D perhaps matches TRBD2 (5 bases). Germline CDR1 and CDR2: WSHSY and SAAADI. V was cut by 1 base and J by 2 bases, with 9 bases left in between. The CDR3 consists of 14 residues. Here the CDR3 reads CASSEFGVPYEQYF. The DNA for the CDR3 is TGCGCCAGCAGTGAGTTCGGGGTCCCCTACGAGCAGTACTTC.

V and J are TRBV6-2 or TRBV6-3 and TRBJ1-1; 9 bases are a match to TRBD1. Trimming at V came to 6 bases and at J to 5 bases, leaving 10 bases not matched to a gene. The CDR3 has 15 residues. Germline values: CDR1 MNHEY, CDR2 SVGEGT. In DNA form, the CDR3 reads TGTGCCAGCAGCCCCCCGGGACAGGGCTCAACTGAAGCTTTCTTT. Translated, it gives CASSPPGQGSTEAFF.

The chain joins TRBV7-9 to TRBJ2-7; 7 positions match TRBD1. The CDR3 is 14 amino acids. V lost 5 bases, J lost 5 bases, and 9 bases stayed unmatched. Germline CDR1 is SEHNR and CDR2 is FQNEAQ (reference sequence). CDR3 nucleotide sequence: TGTGCCAGCAGCCCAGGGGACAGTGTCCACGAGCAGTACTTC. Its protein is CASSPGDSVHEQYF.

This chain uses TRBV24-1 with TRBJ2-3, with 7 bases aligning to TRBD2. This CDR3 is built from 13 residues. Trimming took 8 bases from V and 3 from J; bases not matched to a gene: 4. The germline CDR1 and CDR2 sequences are KGHDR and SFDVKD. CDR3 loop: CATNRGETDTQYF. The CDR3 bases are TGTGCCACCAACCGGGGGGAAACAGATACGCAGTATTTT.

This chain connects TRBV12-3 or TRBV12-4 to TRBJ1-1; TRBD1 matches at 9 bases. Trimming at V came to 7 bases and at J to 4 bases, leaving 4 bases not matched to a gene. CDR3 length: 13 residues. CDR3 DNA sequence: TGTGCCAGCACCCTGACAGGGGGCACTGAAGCTTTCTTT. Protein sequence: CASTLTGGTEAFF.

The chain combines TRBV5-1 with TRBJ1-6, with 8 bases matching TRBD1. CDR3 length: 15 amino acids. The ends lost 0 bases at V and 5 bases at J; junction bases unmatched: 1. Per germline, CDR1 SGHRS and CDR2 YFSETQ. The DNA for the CDR3 is TGCGCCAGCAGCTTGGCAGGGGGCGATAATTCACCCCTCCACTTT. Its translation is CASSLAGGDNSPLHF.